The 3 T cell receptor beta chains reported below all come from one sample, sequenced in a study of T cells in Graves' hyperthyroidism and ophthalmopathy. It was RNA transcripts that yielded the amplified TCR beta CDR3 regions. TCR CDR3 underwent first-round RT-PCR with the HTBI primer set. TCRdb re-called the multiplex PCR reads with MiXCR, one entry per CDR3 protein. The table includes about 400,000 distinct CDR3 sequences, 15% detected once. The sample was blood. These receptor sequences come from a woman in her twenties or thirties with Graves' hyperthyroidism.

The rearrangement uses TRBV2 and TRBJ1-3, with 8 bases matching TRBD1. J gave up 0 bases and V 5 bases, and 6 bases lay outside the gene matches. The CDR3 runs 16 residues. Per germline, CDR1 SNHLY and CDR2 FYNNEI. Here the CDR3 reads CASSLQGVGSGNTIYF. In nucleotides, the CDR3 is TGTGCCAGCAGTTTACAGGGGGTCGGCTCTGGAAACACCATATATTTT. The full variable domain, in which reference TRBV2 and TRBJ1-3 provide the parts outside the CDR3, is EPEVTQTPSHQVTQMGQEVILRCVPISNHLYFYWYRQILGQKVEFLVSFYNNEISEKSEIFDDQFSVERPDGSNFTLKIRSTKLEDSAMYFCASSLQGVGSGNTIYFGEGSWLTVV.

This chain links TRBV11-2 with TRBJ2-7, with 9 bases aligning to TRBD2. The CDR3 consists of 19 residues. Germline loops: CDR1 SGHAT, CDR2 FQNNGV. V was clipped by 5 bases and J by 2 bases; unmatched bases: 19. Here the CDR3 reads CASSASLGAAGGGAYEQYF. The CDR3 nucleotides are TGTGCCAGCAGCGCCTCACTAGGGGCTGCGGGAGGGGGGGCCTACGAGCAGTACTTC.

This clonotype was recorded at least ten times. The chain recombines TRBV5-1 with TRBJ1-1, with a tentative D call TRBD1 (6 bases). The germline CDR1 and CDR2 sequences are SGHRS and YFSETQ. The V and J ends lost 4 bases and 4 bases respectively, with 26 bases between them. The CDR3 is made up of 18 amino acids. This CDR3 is CASSASGHGRGVSTEAFF. Written as DNA, the CDR3 is TGCGCCAGCAGCGCGTCGGGACACGGGAGAGGAGTGAGCACTGAAGCTTTCTTT.